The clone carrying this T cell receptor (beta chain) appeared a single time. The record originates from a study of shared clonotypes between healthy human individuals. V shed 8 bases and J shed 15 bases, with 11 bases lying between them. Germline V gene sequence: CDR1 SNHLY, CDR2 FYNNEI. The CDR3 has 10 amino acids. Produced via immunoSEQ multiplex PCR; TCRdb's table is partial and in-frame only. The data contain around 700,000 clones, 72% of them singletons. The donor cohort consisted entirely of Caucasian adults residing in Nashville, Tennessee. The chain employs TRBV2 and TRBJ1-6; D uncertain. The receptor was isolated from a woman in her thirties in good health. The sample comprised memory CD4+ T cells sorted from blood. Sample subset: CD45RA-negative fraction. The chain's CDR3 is CASEREYLHF. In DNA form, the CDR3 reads TGTGCCAGCGAAAGGGAGTACCTCCACTTT.